The clone carrying this T cell receptor (beta chain) was recorded at least ten times. The authors amplified TCR beta CDR3 regions, and they did so from RNA transcripts for repertoire sequencing. Second-round multiplex PCR came after first-round RT-PCR with HTBI primers. TCRdb itself ran the multiplex PCR reads through MiXCR, one entry per CDR3 protein. The profile shows approximately 210,000 distinct CDR3 sequences, around 30% of them singletons. Germline V lookup: CDR1 SGHRS, CDR2 YFSETQ. The CDR3 contains 13 residues. Trimming removed 4 bases at V and 1 base at J, with 8 bases between. This sample is part of a study of Graves' ophthalmopathy and Graves' hyperthyroidism.

The rearrangement uses TRBV5-1 and TRBJ2-5, with D unresolved. The sequence came from a man in his fifties or sixties with Graves' ophthalmopathy. Specimen: peripheral blood. CDR3 coding DNA: TGCGCCAGCAGCCCACAACCCCAAGAGACCCAGTACTTC. It codes for CASSPQPQETQYF.